At least ten counts were recorded for the clone carrying this TCR beta chain. These data are taken from a study of response to subunit inactivated influenza vaccine. MiXCR was run by TCRdb on the RT-PCR reads, yielding one entry per CDR3 protein. The sample has 500,000 to 700,000 distinct CDR3 sequences, under 30% seen once; the top ten hold roughly 2.8%. The CDR3 totals 12 residues. CDR1 is LNHNV, CDR2 YYDKDF, per germline (reference sequence). V shed 0 bases and J shed 7 bases, with 4 bases lying between them. The sample also formed part of further work on T cells expressing NK-cell markers. That report adds: Generation of TCR beta cDNA was performed by 5'RACE template switching incorporating UMIs. Seven of the eight sequenced donors were classified as HCMV-seropositive, and one was classified as seronegative. Six donors had dominant NKG2C+ clonotypes that comprised about 1.0-7.0% of their CD8+ T cells.

The sample consisted of CD4+ T cells sorted from PBMCs, taken 11 to 12 days after vaccination. The chain carries TRBV15 and TRBJ1-5; no definite D call. This clonotype originated in a man aged 50 to 59 who received an inactivated influenza vaccine. The CDR3 spells CATSRDQQPQHF. In DNA form, the CDR3 reads TGTGCCACCAGCAGAGATCAACAGCCCCAGCATTTT.